These T cell receptor beta chains were read from a single sample in a study of blood T cells in healthy people across ages. TCRdb independently ran MiXCR on the 5' RACE reads; one entry per CDR3 protein. The repertoire includes about 1.6 million distinct CDR3 sequences, 30% to 35% of them detected once, and approximately 10% sits in the top ten. The sequencing input was blood. All receptors derive from a woman aged 30 to 39 in good health. Each CDR3 is given with its conserved first and last residue. Each record gives: D gene, J gene, clone size, V gene, CDR3 length, CDR3 DNA, CDR3 protein. The D gene is left open where the match is weak. Not all rows give a size; the values are once, few, many and, for expanded clones, a class.

D gene: TRBD1
J gene: TRBJ2-7
clone size: .
V gene: TRBV7-2
CDR3 length: 15
CDR3 DNA: TGTGCCAGCAGCTTAGTTGGACAGGGGGGAGAGACCCAGGACTTC
CDR3 protein: CASSLVGQGGETQDF

D gene: .
J gene: TRBJ1-6
clone size: .
V gene: TRBV20-1
CDR3 length: 13
CDR3 DNA: TGCAGTGCCGACCGGGACCTTAATTCACCCCTCCACTTT
CDR3 protein: CSADRDLNSPLHF

D gene: .
J gene: TRBJ2-3
clone size: .
V gene: TRBV29-1
CDR3 length: 15
CDR3 DNA: TGCAGCGTTGCCGGGACCGCAACTAGCACAGATACGCAGTATTTT
CDR3 protein: CSVAGTATSTDTQYF

D gene: .
J gene: TRBJ2-7
clone size: many
V gene: TRBV29-1
CDR3 length: 13
CDR3 DNA: TGCAGCGTTAGGACGTCCGTCTCCTACGAGCAGTACTTC
CDR3 protein: CSVRTSVSYEQYF

D gene: .
J gene: TRBJ2-2
clone size: few
V gene: TRBV7-8
CDR3 length: 13
CDR3 DNA: TGTGCCAGCAGCACCGACATAACCGGGGAGCTGTTTTTT
CDR3 protein: CASSTDITGELFF

D gene: TRBD2
J gene: TRBJ2-5
clone size: .
V gene: TRBV7-6
CDR3 length: 13
CDR3 DNA: TGTGCCAGCAGCCCTCCTAGCGGGAGGGCCGTTGGGTTC
CDR3 protein: CASSPPSGRAVGF

D gene: TRBD2
J gene: TRBJ2-3
clone size: many
V gene: TRBV4-1
CDR3 length: 16
CDR3 DNA: TGCGCCAGCAGCCAAGAAGGAGCGGGAGTAACAGATACGCAGTATTTT
CDR3 protein: CASSQEGAGVTDTQYF

D gene: .
J gene: TRBJ1-2
clone size: few
V gene: TRBV27
CDR3 length: 14
CDR3 DNA: TGTGCCAGCAGTGCTGGGGGGGCGTTTGCTGGCTACACCTTC
CDR3 protein: CASSAGGAFAGYTF

D gene: .
J gene: TRBJ2-6
clone size: .
V gene: TRBV30
CDR3 length: 14
CDR3 DNA: TGTGCCTGGAGTGTAATGTCTGGGGCCAACGTCCTGACTTTC
CDR3 protein: CAWSVMSGANVLTF

D gene: TRBD1
J gene: TRBJ2-5
clone size: few
V gene: TRBV7-8
CDR3 length: 18
CDR3 DNA: TGTGCCAGCAGCCCCCGGGACAGTCAAACCTTGATCGAAGAGACCCAGTACTTC
CDR3 protein: CASSPRDSQTLIEETQYF

D gene: TRBD2
J gene: TRBJ2-1
clone size: few
V gene: TRBV7-2
CDR3 length: 16
CDR3 DNA: TGTGCCAGCAGCCCCGGGACTAGCTTTACCTACAATGAGCAGTTCTTC
CDR3 protein: CASSPGTSFTYNEQFF

D gene: TRBD1
J gene: TRBJ2-7
clone size: many
V gene: TRBV15
CDR3 length: 15
CDR3 DNA: TGTGCCACCAGCAGTCCGGGACAGGGGTCCTACGAGCAGTACTTC
CDR3 protein: CATSSPGQGSYEQYF

D gene: TRBD1
J gene: TRBJ2-1
clone size: .
V gene: TRBV2
CDR3 length: 15
CDR3 DNA: TGTGCCAGCGCTCTTCAGGGGGCCGCCTACAATGAGCAGTTCTTC
CDR3 protein: CASALQGAAYNEQFF

D gene: TRBD1
J gene: TRBJ2-7
clone size: few
V gene: TRBV6-5
CDR3 length: 15
CDR3 DNA: TGTGCCAGCAGTTACTCGGGGAACAGGGGCTACGAGCAGTACTTC
CDR3 protein: CASSYSGNRGYEQYF

D gene: TRBD1
J gene: TRBJ1-4
clone size: .
V gene: TRBV7-9
CDR3 length: 15
CDR3 DNA: TGTGCCAGCAGCTTTGTGGCAGGGGGCAATGAAAAACTGTTTTTT
CDR3 protein: CASSFVAGGNEKLFF

D gene: .
J gene: TRBJ1-1
clone size: once
V gene: TRBV18
CDR3 length: 18
CDR3 DNA: TGTGCCAGCTCACCACCGCGCGTCGGGGCGAGTGGGAACACTGAGGCTTTCTTT
CDR3 protein: CASSPPRVGASGNTEAFF

D gene: .
J gene: TRBJ2-6
clone size: .
V gene: TRBV7-8
CDR3 length: 16
CDR3 DNA: TGTGCCAGCAGCTTAATGGAGGGCTCTGGGGCCAACGTCCTGACTTTC
CDR3 protein: CASSLMEGSGANVLTF

D gene: .
J gene: TRBJ1-5
clone size: .
V gene: TRBV20-1
CDR3 length: 15
CDR3 DNA: TGCAGTGCTAGAGCCCGTGGACACCCCAATCAGCCCCAGCATTTT
CDR3 protein: CSARARGHPNQPQHF

D gene: .
J gene: TRBJ1-1
clone size: .
V gene: TRBV19
CDR3 length: 15
CDR3 DNA: TGTGCCAGTAGTATCAGGTCCGAAGGAAACACTGAAGCTTTCTTT
CDR3 protein: CASSIRSEGNTEAFF

D gene: .
J gene: TRBJ1-1
clone size: few
V gene: TRBV5-1
CDR3 length: 16
CDR3 DNA: TGCGCCAGCAGCGGATCCGGGACGCGTATGAACACTGAAGCTTTCTTT
CDR3 protein: CASSGSGTRMNTEAFF

D gene: TRBD1
J gene: TRBJ2-1
clone size: .
V gene: TRBV25-1
CDR3 length: 15
CDR3 DNA: TGTGCCAGCAGTGAATTCAGGGACAGGTACAATGAGCAGTTCTTC
CDR3 protein: CASSEFRDRYNEQFF

D gene: .
J gene: TRBJ2-3
clone size: .
V gene: TRBV9
CDR3 length: 16
CDR3 DNA: TGTGCCAGCAGCGTAGGGAGTCCGTCAGGCACAGATACGCAGTATTTT
CDR3 protein: CASSVGSPSGTDTQYF

D gene: TRBD1
J gene: TRBJ1-6
clone size: few
V gene: TRBV29-1
CDR3 length: 15
CDR3 DNA: TGCAGCGTTGCCGAAGCCGGGACAGGGGAAACGAACCTCCACTTT
CDR3 protein: CSVAEAGTGETNLHF